This T cell receptor beta chain was identified during a study of blood T cell repertoires in COVID-19. Study context: T cells, B-cell-depleted T cells, or PBMCs provided the cDNA or gDNA that served as material.

In the original analysis: Reference gene primer amplification yielded estimated nucleated cell counts. Clones were sequenced by immunoSEQ multiplex PCR, and TCRdb holds only the in-frame ones, with some missing. V and J calls and clone size come straight from that table; D and trimming were deduced from the DNA. The data show some 150,000 clones, 80% seen once. This CDR3 spans 14 amino acids. The V segment lost 5 bases and the J segment 1 base; nucleotides outside the gene matches: 6. Germline loops: CDR1 SQVTM, CDR2 ANQGSEA. This clone appeared a single time. The rearrangement uses TRBV29-1 and TRBJ2-3; 7 bases agree with TRBD1. Sequences were obtained from peripheral blood. This receptor was obtained from a man aged 60 to 75 with active or convalescent COVID-19. The CDR3 is CSVNRGGGTDTQYF. CDR3 in DNA: TGCAGCGTTAACAGGGGTGGGGGCACAGATACGCAGTATTTT.